The 5 T cell receptor beta chains presented below share a single source sample, sequenced in a study of T cells in Graves' hyperthyroidism and ophthalmopathy. Amplified TCR beta CDR3 regions came from RNA transcripts. When the TCR CDR3 underwent first-round RT-PCR, the HTBI primer set was used. Each CDR3 protein is one row after TCRdb ran MiXCR on the multiplex PCR reads. Among about 110,000 distinct CDR3 sequences listed, approximately 15% were seen once. The sequencing sample was made of blood. Source of these receptors: a woman between 45 and 65 years old with Graves' hyperthyroidism.

The sample holds many counts of this clonotype. The genes are TRBV28 and TRBJ2-1, with TRBD2 matching 13 bases. The CDR3 is 19 amino acids. Per germline, CDR1 MDHEN and CDR2 SYDVKM. V dropped 7 bases and J dropped 4; count of bases not matched to a gene: 16. The CDR3 DNA reads as TGTGCCAGCACAACCCAGCCCGGACTAGCGGGAGCTTTTTACAATGAGCAGTTCTTC. Amino acid sequence: CASTTQPGLAGAFYNEQFF.

This clonotype appeared many times. The chain couples TRBV20-1 to TRBJ2-7, with D unclear. Germline V gene sequence: CDR1 DFQATT, CDR2 SNEGSKA (reference sequence). Trimming removed 3 bases at V and 1 base at J, with 7 bases between. The CDR3 spans 12 residues. In DNA, the CDR3 is TGCAGTGCTAGCGGCAGTTCCTACGAGCAGTACTTC. Translating gives CSASGSSYEQYF.

The J gene is TRBJ2-7, the V gene TRBV7-6; TRBD2 matches at 14 bases. V was clipped by 5 bases and J by 2 bases; unmatched bases: 2. The germline V gene encodes CDR1 SGHVS and CDR2 FNYEAQ. This CDR3 is 15 amino acids long. The CDR3 loop is CASSLGLAGAYEQYV. The CDR3 nucleotides read TGTGCCAGCAGCCTGGGACTAGCGGGAGCCTACGAGCAGTACGTC.

The sample holds many counts of this clonotype. The V and J genes are TRBV5-1 and TRBJ1-1; TRBD1 aligns across 8 bases. CDR3 length: 15 amino acids. Trimming cost V 4 bases and J 1 base; bases outside gene matches: 6. Germline CDR1 and CDR2: SGHRS and YFSETQ. CDR3 DNA sequence: TGCGCCAGCAGCAGAACAGGGGGAAAGAACACTGAAGCTTTCTTT. Translated, it gives CASSRTGGKNTEAFF.

This clonotype was observed at least ten times. The rearrangement joins TRBV20-1 to TRBJ2-1; 14 bases fit TRBD2. V gave up 1 base and J gave up 0 bases; unmatched junction bases: 5. Germline values: CDR1 DFQATT, CDR2 SNEGSKA (reference sequence). This CDR3 contains 18 residues. For the CDR3, the DNA is TGCAGTGCTAGAGTGACTAGCGGGGGGGGAAGCTCCTACAATGAGCAGTTCTTC. Translating it yields CSARVTSGGGSSYNEQFF.